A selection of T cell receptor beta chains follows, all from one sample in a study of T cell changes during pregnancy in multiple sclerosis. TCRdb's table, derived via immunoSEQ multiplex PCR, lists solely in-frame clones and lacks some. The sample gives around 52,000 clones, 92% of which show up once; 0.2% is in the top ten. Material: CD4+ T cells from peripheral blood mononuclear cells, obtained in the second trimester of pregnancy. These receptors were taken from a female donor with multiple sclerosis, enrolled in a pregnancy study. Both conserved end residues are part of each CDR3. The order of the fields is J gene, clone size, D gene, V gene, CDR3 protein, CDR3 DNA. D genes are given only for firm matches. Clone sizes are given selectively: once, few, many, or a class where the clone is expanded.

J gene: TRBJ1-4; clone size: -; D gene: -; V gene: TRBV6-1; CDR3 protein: CASSERPPKYAGFSAGENEKLFF; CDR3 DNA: TGTGCCAGCAGTGAACGCCCCCCGAAATACGCGGGTTTTTCGGCAGGTGAAAATGAAAAACTGTTTTTT
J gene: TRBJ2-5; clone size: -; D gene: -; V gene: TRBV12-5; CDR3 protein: CASGRDTQETQYF; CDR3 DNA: TGTGCTAGTGGCCGGGACACCCAAGAGACCCAGTACTTC
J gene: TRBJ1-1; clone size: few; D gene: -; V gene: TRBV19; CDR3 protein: CASSPARRGAFF; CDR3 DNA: TGTGCCAGTAGCCCAGCGAGAAGGGGAGCTTTCTTT
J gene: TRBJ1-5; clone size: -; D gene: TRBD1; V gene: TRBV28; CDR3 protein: CASNLVTGGMQPQHF; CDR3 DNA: TGTGCCAGCAACTTGGTAACAGGGGGCATGCAGCCCCAGCATTTT
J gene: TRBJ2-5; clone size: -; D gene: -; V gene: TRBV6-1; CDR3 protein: CASGYQVGQETQYF; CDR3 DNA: TGTGCCAGCGGGTATCAGGTGGGCCAAGAGACCCAGTACTTC
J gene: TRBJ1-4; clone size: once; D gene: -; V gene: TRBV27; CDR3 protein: CASSTSNSWGNEKLFF; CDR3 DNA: TGTGCCAGCAGTACAAGCAACTCGTGGGGCAATGAAAAACTGTTTTTT
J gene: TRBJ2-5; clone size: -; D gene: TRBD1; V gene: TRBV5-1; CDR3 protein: CASSLGDRVTETQYF; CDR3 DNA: TGCGCCAGCAGCTTGGGGGACAGGGTAACTGAGACCCAGTACTTC
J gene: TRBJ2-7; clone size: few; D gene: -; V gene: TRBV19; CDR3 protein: CASGGGGSPSSEQYF; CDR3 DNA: TGTGCCAGCGGGGGAGGAGGGAGTCCTTCCTCTGAGCAGTACTTC
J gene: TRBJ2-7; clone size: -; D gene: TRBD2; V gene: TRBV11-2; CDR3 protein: CASSLVAGQLAYEQYF; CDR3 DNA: TGTGCCAGCAGCTTAGTAGCGGGCCAGCTGGCCTACGAGCAGTACTTC
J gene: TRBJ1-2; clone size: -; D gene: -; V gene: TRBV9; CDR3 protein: CASSVGQGDGYTF; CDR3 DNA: TGTGCCAGCAGCGTAGGGCAGGGCGATGGCTACACCTTC
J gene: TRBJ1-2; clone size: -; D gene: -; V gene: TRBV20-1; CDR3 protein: CSARESYGYTF; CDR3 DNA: TGCAGTGCTAGGGAGTCCTATGGCTACACCTTC
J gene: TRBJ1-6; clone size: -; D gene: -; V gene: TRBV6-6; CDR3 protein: CASSNRGAPLHF; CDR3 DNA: TGTGCCAGCTCTAATCGGGGTGCTCCCCTCCACTTT
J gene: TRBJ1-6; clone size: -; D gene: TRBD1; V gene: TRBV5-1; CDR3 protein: CASSLAEQGARNSPLHF; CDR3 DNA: TGCGCCAGCAGCTTGGCCGAACAGGGGGCGCGAAATTCACCCCTCCACTTT
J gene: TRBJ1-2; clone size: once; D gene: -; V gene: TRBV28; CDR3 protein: CASSGPYGYTF; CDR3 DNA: TGTGCCAGCAGTGGGCCCTATGGCTACACCTTC
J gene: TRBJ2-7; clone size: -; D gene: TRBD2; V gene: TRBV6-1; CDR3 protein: CASSEPGLVPYEQYF; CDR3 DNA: TGTGCCAGCAGCGAACCGGGACTAGTTCCCTACGAGCAGTACTTC
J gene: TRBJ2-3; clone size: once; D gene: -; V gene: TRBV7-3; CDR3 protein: CASSLTRGGNTDTQYF; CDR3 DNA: TGTGCCAGCAGCTTAACGAGGGGCGGGAACACAGATACGCAGTATTTT
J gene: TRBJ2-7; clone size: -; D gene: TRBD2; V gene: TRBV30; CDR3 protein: CAWTSGSREQYF; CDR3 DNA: TGTGCCTGGACTAGCGGGAGTCGCGAGCAGTACTTC
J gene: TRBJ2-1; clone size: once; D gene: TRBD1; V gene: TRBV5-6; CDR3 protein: CASSFLGQGYNEQFF; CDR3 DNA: TGTGCCAGCAGCTTTTTAGGACAGGGATACAATGAGCAGTTCTTC
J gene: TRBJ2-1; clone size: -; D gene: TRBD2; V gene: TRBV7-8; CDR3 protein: CASSPTLAGGHNEQFF; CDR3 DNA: TGTGCCAGCAGCCCCACCCTAGCGGGGGGACACAATGAGCAGTTCTTC
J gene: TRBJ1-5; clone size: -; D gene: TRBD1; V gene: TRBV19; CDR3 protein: CASSLQGDNQPQHF; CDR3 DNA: TGTGCCAGTAGTCTGCAGGGGGACAATCAGCCCCAGCATTTT
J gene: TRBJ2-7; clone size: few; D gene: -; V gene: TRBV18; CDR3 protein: CASSPPTAGTYEQYF; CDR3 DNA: TGTGCCAGCTCACCACCGACGGCAGGGACCTACGAGCAGTACTTC